This TCR beta chain is drawn from a study of cytomegalovirus exposure and HLA in healthy donors. Findings and limits, study-wide: Available immune exposure information covered CMV serostatus only.

The PCR used 60 Vbeta and 13 Jbeta primers. Sequencing was performed with immunoSEQ multiplex PCR; in TCRdb, only in-frame clones are kept and a portion is missing. The sample lists 150,000 to 200,000 clones; almost 80% were seen once. In the case of this clone: Its antigen is currently unknown.

The junction had 7 bases not matched to a gene; V was cut back by 4 bases and J by 5 bases. The CDR3 runs to 15 residues. Germline V gene lookup returns CDR1 KGHSH and CDR2 LQKENI. What was sequenced was PBMCs. The genes are TRBV18 and TRBJ2-3; 9 bases map to TRBD1. The receptor comes from a man aged 50 to 60 in good health and CMV-seropositive. Here the CDR3 DNA reads TGTGCCAGCTCACAACGGACAGGGGACGGAGATACGCAGTATTTT. Its translation is CASSQRTGDGDTQYF. The full variable domain, in which reference TRBV18 and TRBJ2-3 provide the parts outside the CDR3, is NAGVMQNPRHLVRRRGQEARLRCSPMKGHSHVYWYRQLPEEGLKFMVYLQKENIIDESGMPKERFSAEFPKEGPSILRIQQVVRGDSAAYFCASSQRTGDGDTQYFGPGTRLTVL.